The rows below give T cell receptor beta chains drawn from one sample of a study of blood T cell repertoires in COVID-19. Generated by immunoSEQ multiplex PCR, the TCRdb table keeps only in-frame clones and is missing some. The repertoire holds 56,000 or so clones, with 84% as singletons. The sample taken for sequencing was peripheral blood. The source of these receptors is a woman older than 75 with acute or convalescent COVID-19. The CDR3 runs from the conserved cysteine through the conserved F or W. A D gene is named only where the DNA matches it firmly. Size is omitted from some rows. Given values are once, few, many or a class for expanded clones.

CDR3 length: 16
V gene: TRBV11-3
clone size: NA
J gene: TRBJ2-1
D gene: TRBD1
CDR3 DNA: TGTGCCAGCAGCTTACCGGGACAGGCACTATACAATGAGCAGTTCTTC
CDR3 protein: CASSLPGQALYNEQFF

CDR3 length: 13
V gene: TRBV2
clone size: NA
J gene: TRBJ1-5
D gene: TRBD1
CDR3 DNA: TGTGCCAGCAAGGACAGGCAAAATCAGCCCCAGCATTTT
CDR3 protein: CASKDRQNQPQHF

CDR3 length: 13
V gene: TRBV30
clone size: NA
J gene: TRBJ2-1
D gene: TRBD2
CDR3 DNA: TGTGCCTGGAGTGACCTAGCGGGCAATGAGCAGTTCTTC
CDR3 protein: CAWSDLAGNEQFF

CDR3 length: 15
V gene: TRBV18
clone size: NA
J gene: TRBJ1-1
D gene: NA
CDR3 DNA: TGTGCCAGCTCACTCTATCGGCAGGCGAACACTGAAGCTTTCTTT
CDR3 protein: CASSLYRQANTEAFF

CDR3 length: 13
V gene: TRBV3-1/TRBV3-2
clone size: NA
J gene: TRBJ2-1
D gene: NA
CDR3 DNA: TGTGCCAGCAGCCCTTTAGTGGTGAATGAGCAGTTCTTC
CDR3 protein: CASSPLVVNEQFF

CDR3 length: 13
V gene: TRBV18
clone size: NA
J gene: TRBJ1-5
D gene: NA
CDR3 DNA: TGTGCCAGCTCGGTCAACAGGGATCAGCCCCAGCATTTT
CDR3 protein: CASSVNRDQPQHF

CDR3 length: 14
V gene: TRBV7-3
clone size: once
J gene: TRBJ2-1
D gene: TRBD1
CDR3 DNA: TGTGCCAGCAGCACCGGGACAGGGGCCCATGAGCAGTTCTTC
CDR3 protein: CASSTGTGAHEQFF

CDR3 length: 14
V gene: TRBV7-2
clone size: NA
J gene: TRBJ1-5
D gene: NA
CDR3 DNA: TGTGCCAGCAGCTTAGACAGGGCCTATCAGCCCCAGCATTTT
CDR3 protein: CASSLDRAYQPQHF

CDR3 length: 14
V gene: TRBV19
clone size: few
J gene: TRBJ1-1
D gene: NA
CDR3 DNA: TGTGCCAGTAGATTACAGGGAGGGGGTACTGAAGCTTTCTTT
CDR3 protein: CASRLQGGGTEAFF

CDR3 length: 18
V gene: TRBV11-2
clone size: NA
J gene: TRBJ1-6
D gene: TRBD1
CDR3 DNA: TGTGCCAGCAGCTTAGTCGTCCGGTCGGACAGGGATAATTCACCCCTCCACTTT
CDR3 protein: CASSLVVRSDRDNSPLHF

CDR3 length: 15
V gene: TRBV7-9
clone size: NA
J gene: TRBJ1-6
D gene: TRBD1
CDR3 DNA: TGTGCCAGCAGCACAGAGGTCCGGGACAGGGGCTTACTCCACTTT
CDR3 protein: CASSTEVRDRGLLHF

CDR3 length: 12
V gene: TRBV2
clone size: NA
J gene: TRBJ2-7
D gene: NA
CDR3 DNA: TGTGCCAGCCAGAGACAGGGAGGCGAGCAGTACTTC
CDR3 protein: CASQRQGGEQYF

CDR3 length: 17
V gene: TRBV7-8
clone size: NA
J gene: TRBJ2-2
D gene: TRBD1
CDR3 DNA: TGTGCCAGCAGCTTAGCGGAACCTGGGACAGCTGCCGGGGAGCTGTTTTTT
CDR3 protein: CASSLAEPGTAAGELFF

CDR3 length: 18
V gene: TRBV18
clone size: NA
J gene: TRBJ1-5
D gene: NA
CDR3 DNA: TGTGCCAGCTCACCGGGCCAGCAGGGGTTCGGGAGCAATCAGCCCCAGCATTTT
CDR3 protein: CASSPGQQGFGSNQPQHF

CDR3 length: 14
V gene: TRBV2
clone size: NA
J gene: TRBJ2-1
D gene: NA
CDR3 DNA: TGTGCCAGCAGTGAAACAGGGACCTACAATGAGCAGTTCTTC
CDR3 protein: CASSETGTYNEQFF

CDR3 length: 15
V gene: TRBV2
clone size: NA
J gene: TRBJ2-3
D gene: TRBD2
CDR3 DNA: TGTGCCAGCAGTGAACTAGCGGGCCGCACAGATACGCAGTATTTT
CDR3 protein: CASSELAGRTDTQYF

CDR3 length: 15
V gene: TRBV20-1
clone size: NA
J gene: TRBJ2-3
D gene: TRBD2
CDR3 DNA: TGCAGTGCTAGTGATGGGGGGGGACGCACAGATACGCAGTATTTT
CDR3 protein: CSASDGGGRTDTQYF

CDR3 length: 17
V gene: TRBV4-1
clone size: NA
J gene: TRBJ1-5
D gene: NA
CDR3 DNA: TGCGCCAGCAGCCAAAATCAGGCAGATTATAGCAATCAGCCCCAGCATTTT
CDR3 protein: CASSQNQADYSNQPQHF

CDR3 length: 14
V gene: TRBV27
clone size: NA
J gene: TRBJ1-6
D gene: TRBD1
CDR3 DNA: TGTGCCAGCACCCGGGGGGGACAGAATTCACCCCTCCACTTT
CDR3 protein: CASTRGGQNSPLHF

CDR3 length: 16
V gene: TRBV12-5
clone size: NA
J gene: TRBJ2-3
D gene: NA
CDR3 DNA: TGTGCTAGTGGTTCGACGGGGTCAACCAGAGTGGATACGCAGTATTTT
CDR3 protein: CASGSTGSTRVDTQYF

CDR3 length: 15
V gene: TRBV19
clone size: NA
J gene: TRBJ2-7
D gene: TRBD2
CDR3 DNA: TGTGCCAGTAGGCCCACCGGGACTACTTCCTACGAGCAGTACTTC
CDR3 protein: CASRPTGTTSYEQYF

CDR3 length: 16
V gene: TRBV5-5
clone size: NA
J gene: TRBJ1-2
D gene: NA
CDR3 DNA: TGTGCCAGCAGCTCAGCCTCTGGGGCCATCAACTATGGCTACACCTTC
CDR3 protein: CASSSASGAINYGYTF

CDR3 length: 13
V gene: TRBV7-9
clone size: NA
J gene: TRBJ1-5
D gene: TRBD1
CDR3 DNA: TGTGCCACGCAGGGGGTTGGCAATCAGCCCCAGCATTTT
CDR3 protein: CATQGVGNQPQHF

CDR3 length: 14
V gene: TRBV18
clone size: NA
J gene: TRBJ1-2
D gene: NA
CDR3 DNA: TGTGCCAGCTCACCAGGTCTAGACAACTATGGCTACACCTTC
CDR3 protein: CASSPGLDNYGYTF

CDR3 length: 12
V gene: TRBV10-3
clone size: NA
J gene: TRBJ2-4
D gene: NA
CDR3 DNA: TGTGCCATCAGTGAACAGGGAAACATTCAGTACTTC
CDR3 protein: CAISEQGNIQYF

CDR3 length: 12
V gene: TRBV6-5
clone size: NA
J gene: TRBJ1-4
D gene: NA
CDR3 DNA: TGTGCCAGCAAGTTGCAGGATGAAAAACTGTTTTTT
CDR3 protein: CASKLQDEKLFF

CDR3 length: 16
V gene: TRBV9
clone size: NA
J gene: TRBJ1-1
D gene: NA
CDR3 DNA: TGTGCCAGCAGCGCGGGTGGGAGGGGCGAGAACACTGAAGCTTTCTTT
CDR3 protein: CASSAGGRGENTEAFF

CDR3 length: 15
V gene: TRBV6-6
clone size: NA
J gene: TRBJ2-7
D gene: TRBD2
CDR3 DNA: TGTGCCAGCAGTTCAAGCGGGGTAAGCTCCTACGAGCAGTACTTC
CDR3 protein: CASSSSGVSSYEQYF

CDR3 length: 14
V gene: TRBV7-3
clone size: medium-sized
J gene: TRBJ2-2
D gene: TRBD1
CDR3 DNA: TGTGCCAGCAGGGACAGGGGAAACACCGGGGAGCTGTTTTTT
CDR3 protein: CASRDRGNTGELFF

CDR3 length: 16
V gene: TRBV19
clone size: few
J gene: TRBJ1-1
D gene: TRBD1
CDR3 DNA: TGTGCCAGTAGTTCGGGACAGGTGAGGGTTAACACTGAAGCTTTCTTT
CDR3 protein: CASSSGQVRVNTEAFF

CDR3 length: 15
V gene: TRBV6-5
clone size: once
J gene: TRBJ1-6
D gene: TRBD1
CDR3 DNA: TGTGCCAGCAGCCCAGGGACAGGGGCTAATTCACCCCTCCACTTT
CDR3 protein: CASSPGTGANSPLHF

CDR3 length: 16
V gene: TRBV5-6
clone size: once
J gene: TRBJ1-1
D gene: NA
CDR3 DNA: TGTGCCAGCAGCTCCTACAGGTCCCAACGGGGGACTGAAGCTTTCTTT
CDR3 protein: CASSSYRSQRGTEAFF

CDR3 length: 14
V gene: TRBV18
clone size: NA
J gene: TRBJ1-2
D gene: NA
CDR3 DNA: TGTGCCAGCTCACCACGATACCAGGAATATGGCTACACCTTC
CDR3 protein: CASSPRYQEYGYTF

CDR3 length: 14
V gene: TRBV2
clone size: NA
J gene: TRBJ2-5
D gene: TRBD1
CDR3 DNA: TGTGCCAGCAGTGAACGGACAGGGCAGTTGACCCAGTACTTC
CDR3 protein: CASSERTGQLTQYF

CDR3 length: 14
V gene: TRBV3-1/TRBV3-2
clone size: once
J gene: TRBJ1-1
D gene: NA
CDR3 DNA: TGTGCCAGCAGCCATCGGGGATTAAACACTGAAGCTTTCTTT
CDR3 protein: CASSHRGLNTEAFF

CDR3 length: 14
V gene: TRBV5-1
clone size: NA
J gene: TRBJ1-4
D gene: NA
CDR3 DNA: TGCGCCAGCACGGCCACAGCTGGAGGAGAAAAACTGTTTTTT
CDR3 protein: CASTATAGGEKLFF

CDR3 length: 16
V gene: TRBV6-6
clone size: NA
J gene: TRBJ2-2
D gene: TRBD2
CDR3 DNA: TGTGCCAGCAAAGCTAGTAGCGGGGGACCCACCGGGGAGCTGTTTTTT
CDR3 protein: CASKASSGGPTGELFF

CDR3 length: 16
V gene: TRBV5-4
clone size: few
J gene: TRBJ2-2
D gene: TRBD1
CDR3 DNA: TGTGCCAGCAGCTCCGGGGGACAGGGGAACACCGGGGAGCTGTTTTTT
CDR3 protein: CASSSGGQGNTGELFF

CDR3 length: 12
V gene: TRBV6-4
clone size: few
J gene: TRBJ2-7
D gene: NA
CDR3 DNA: TGTGCCAGCAGTTCCCGGACATCTGAGCAGTACTTC
CDR3 protein: CASSSRTSEQYF

CDR3 length: 12
V gene: TRBV19
clone size: once
J gene: TRBJ1-4
D gene: NA
CDR3 DNA: TGTGCCAGTAGTACCAGGAATGAAAAACTGTTTTTT
CDR3 protein: CASSTRNEKLFF

CDR3 length: 14
V gene: TRBV18
clone size: NA
J gene: TRBJ1-2
D gene: NA
CDR3 DNA: TGTGCCAGCTCACCAACTTCAGGGAACTATGGCTACACCTTC
CDR3 protein: CASSPTSGNYGYTF

CDR3 length: 13
V gene: TRBV3-1/TRBV3-2
clone size: NA
J gene: TRBJ1-5
D gene: NA
CDR3 DNA: TGTGCCAGCAGCCAAGGGCGCAATCAGCCCCAGCATTTT
CDR3 protein: CASSQGRNQPQHF

CDR3 length: 13
V gene: TRBV2
clone size: few
J gene: TRBJ1-1
D gene: NA
CDR3 DNA: TGTGCCAGCGCCCGGGGAGAGAACACTGAAGCTTTCTTT
CDR3 protein: CASARGENTEAFF

CDR3 length: 13
V gene: TRBV11-1
clone size: NA
J gene: TRBJ2-7
D gene: NA
CDR3 DNA: TGTGCCAGCAGCTCAGGGGAGGGTCTCGAGCAGTACTTC
CDR3 protein: CASSSGEGLEQYF

CDR3 length: 14
V gene: TRBV9
clone size: few
J gene: TRBJ1-3
D gene: NA
CDR3 DNA: TGTGCCAGCAGCGTTGAAGCCTCTGGAAACACCATATATTTT
CDR3 protein: CASSVEASGNTIYF

CDR3 length: 17
V gene: TRBV9
clone size: NA
J gene: TRBJ2-2
D gene: TRBD2
CDR3 DNA: TGTGCCAGCAGCGTAGCCGGCGGGGGGCGTGTCACCGGGGAGCTGTTTTTT
CDR3 protein: CASSVAGGGRVTGELFF

CDR3 length: 15
V gene: TRBV6-1
clone size: once
J gene: TRBJ2-7
D gene: TRBD2
CDR3 DNA: TGTGCCAGCAGTGAGAGAAGCGGGAGTACCTACGAGCAGTACTTC
CDR3 protein: CASSERSGSTYEQYF

CDR3 length: 14
V gene: TRBV19
clone size: NA
J gene: TRBJ1-1
D gene: NA
CDR3 DNA: TGTGCCAGTACGAGGGACTTAATAGTAACTGAAGCTTTCTTT
CDR3 protein: CASTRDLIVTEAFF

CDR3 length: 16
V gene: TRBV6-6
clone size: NA
J gene: TRBJ1-2
D gene: NA
CDR3 DNA: TGTGCCAGCAGCTACCTCGGACAGCGTCGGGACTATGGCTACACCTTC
CDR3 protein: CASSYLGQRRDYGYTF

CDR3 length: 10
V gene: TRBV20-1
clone size: few
J gene: TRBJ2-1
D gene: NA
CDR3 DNA: TGCAGTGCTACTCAGGGCCTGCAGTTCTTC
CDR3 protein: CSATQGLQFF

CDR3 length: 16
V gene: TRBV3-1/TRBV3-2
clone size: NA
J gene: TRBJ2-5
D gene: NA
CDR3 DNA: TGTGCCAGCAGCCCTGGAGGACGGAAAGGAGGGAAGACCCAGTACTTC
CDR3 protein: CASSPGGRKGGKTQYF

CDR3 length: 16
V gene: TRBV28
clone size: NA
J gene: TRBJ1-6
D gene: NA
CDR3 DNA: TGTGCCAGCAGTTTAGTCGGCAGGGGTTTAAATTCACCCCTCCACTTT
CDR3 protein: CASSLVGRGLNSPLHF

CDR3 length: 14
V gene: TRBV18
clone size: NA
J gene: TRBJ1-2
D gene: TRBD1
CDR3 DNA: TGTGCCAGCTCACGACTCGGGACAGACTATGGCTACACCTTC
CDR3 protein: CASSRLGTDYGYTF

CDR3 length: 15
V gene: TRBV5-1
clone size: NA
J gene: TRBJ2-7
D gene: TRBD1
CDR3 DNA: TGCGCCAGCAGCCCTCAAGGACAGGGAATAACCGAGCAGTACTTC
CDR3 protein: CASSPQGQGITEQYF

CDR3 length: 15
V gene: TRBV21-1
clone size: NA
J gene: TRBJ1-1
D gene: NA
CDR3 DNA: TGTGCCAGCAGCAAAGCCAGGGGGCTTGCGGCTGAAGCTTTCTTT
CDR3 protein: CASSKARGLAAEAFF

CDR3 length: 17
V gene: TRBV4-1
clone size: NA
J gene: TRBJ2-7
D gene: TRBD2
CDR3 DNA: TGCGCCAGCAGCCGCGACCAATCGGGACTAGCGGTGTACGAGCAGTACTTC
CDR3 protein: CASSRDQSGLAVYEQYF

CDR3 length: 16
V gene: TRBV5-1
clone size: NA
J gene: TRBJ1-2
D gene: TRBD1
CDR3 DNA: TGCGCCAGCAGCCAAACCGGGACAGGGGGCAACTATGGCTACACCTTC
CDR3 protein: CASSQTGTGGNYGYTF

CDR3 length: 15
V gene: TRBV2
clone size: NA
J gene: TRBJ2-3
D gene: NA
CDR3 DNA: TGTGCCAGCATCGGAAGGGGGATGGGCACAGATACGCAGTATTTT
CDR3 protein: CASIGRGMGTDTQYF

CDR3 length: 12
V gene: TRBV25-1
clone size: NA
J gene: TRBJ2-1
D gene: NA
CDR3 DNA: TGTGCCAGTAGCCCTAATAACAATGAGCAGTTCTTC
CDR3 protein: CASSPNNNEQFF